This T cell receptor (beta chain) was documented in a study of blood T cell repertoires in COVID-19. Donors in Cohort 3 who had recovered were those with two negative PCRs, healthcare professional clearance, or resolution of their symptoms. Per the original methods: Reference gene primers were amplified, and this amplification served to estimate nucleated cell counts. Sequencing was performed with immunoSEQ multiplex PCR; in TCRdb, only in-frame clones are kept and a portion is missing. That table furnishes V, J and clone size, whereas the DNA furnished D and trimming. The data show some 390,000 clones, nearly 90% seen once. Germline loops: CDR1 SGDLS, CDR2 YYNGEE. CDR3 length equals 11 residues.

The receptor was derived from a woman in her twenties or thirties who had recovered from COVID-19. This chain joins TRBV9 and TRBJ2-1; 10 bases agree with TRBD2. Sample: PBMCs or T cells enriched from blood (not recorded which). This CDR3 is CASGRSSEQFF. DNA for the CDR3: TGTGCTAGCGGGAGGTCAAGTGAGCAGTTCTTC.